In this sample, the clone carrying this TCR beta chain turned up many times. Its target is not known. Amplification targeted the TCR beta CDR3 regions, with RNA transcripts as the source material. Second-round multiplex PCR came after a first-round RT-PCR that employed HTBI primers. TCRdb reanalysed the multiplex PCR reads using MiXCR and keeps one entry per CDR3 protein. The sample lists 360,000 or so distinct CDR3 sequences; approximately 16% were seen once. This record belongs to a study of Graves' ophthalmopathy and Graves' hyperthyroidism. PBMCs were density-gradient isolated from roughly 10 ml fresh blood. The study, taken as a whole, reports: Most thyroid-expanded clonotypes exceeding 0.001 frequency were also found in blood.

This TCR derives from a woman between 18 and 29 years old with Graves' ophthalmopathy. Sequencing input: peripheral blood.

CDR3 protein: CACQMGGTLIEGDNIQYF. The CDR3, as DNA: TGTGCCTGCCAAATGGGAGGGACCCTCATAGAGGGGGACAACATTCAGTACTTC. The chain links TRBV28 to TRBJ2-4; a possible D gene is TRBD2 (7 bases). Germline CDR1 MDHEN, CDR2 SYDVKM. Trimming removed 11 bases at V and 7 bases at J, with 33 bases between. There are 18 residues in the CDR3.